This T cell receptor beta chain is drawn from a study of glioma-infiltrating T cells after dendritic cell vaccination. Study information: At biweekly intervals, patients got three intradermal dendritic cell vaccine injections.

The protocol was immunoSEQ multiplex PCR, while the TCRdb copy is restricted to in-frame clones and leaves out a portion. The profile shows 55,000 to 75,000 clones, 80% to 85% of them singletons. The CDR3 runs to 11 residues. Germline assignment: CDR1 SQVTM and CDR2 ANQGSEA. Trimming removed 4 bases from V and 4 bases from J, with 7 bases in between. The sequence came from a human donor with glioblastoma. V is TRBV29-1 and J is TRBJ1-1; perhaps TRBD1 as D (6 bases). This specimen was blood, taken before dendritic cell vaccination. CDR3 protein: CSVAGATEAFF. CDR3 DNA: TGCAGCGTTGCAGGGGCCACTGAAGCTTTCTTT.